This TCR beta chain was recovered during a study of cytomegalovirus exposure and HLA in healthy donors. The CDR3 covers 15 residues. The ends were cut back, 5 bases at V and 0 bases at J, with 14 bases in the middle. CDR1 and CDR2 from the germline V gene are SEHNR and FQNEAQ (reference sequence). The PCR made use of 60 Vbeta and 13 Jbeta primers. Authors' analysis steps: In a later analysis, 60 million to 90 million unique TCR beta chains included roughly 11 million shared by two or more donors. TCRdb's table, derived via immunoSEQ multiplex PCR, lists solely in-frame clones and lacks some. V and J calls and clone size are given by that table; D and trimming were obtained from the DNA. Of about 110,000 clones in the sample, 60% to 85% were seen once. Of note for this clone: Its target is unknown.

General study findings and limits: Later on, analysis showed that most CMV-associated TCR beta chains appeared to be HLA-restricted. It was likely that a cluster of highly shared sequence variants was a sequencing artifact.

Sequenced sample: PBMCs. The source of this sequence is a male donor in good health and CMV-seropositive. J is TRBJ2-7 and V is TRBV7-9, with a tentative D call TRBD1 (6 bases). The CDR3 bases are TGTGCCAGCAGCGTCCGGGACACAGACTCCTACGAGCAGTACTTC. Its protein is CASSVRDTDSYEQYF.